What follows are 22 T cell receptor beta chains derived from one specimen sequenced in a study of blood T cell repertoires in COVID-19. TCRdb keeps only in-frame clones here, not all; method: immunoSEQ multiplex PCR. The data show about 76,000 clones, approximately 88% seen once. The material sequenced was peripheral blood. Every receptor here comes from a man aged 45 to 65 with active COVID-19.

The V and J genes are TRBV4-1 and TRBJ1-4; TRBD1 aligns across 9 bases. There are 18 residues in the CDR3. Per the germline V gene, CDR1 is MGHRA and CDR2 is YSYEKL. The J segment lost 0 bases and the V segment lost 5 bases, leaving 10 bases of the junction unmatched. The CDR3 sequence: CASSFSPGQGATNEKLFF. In DNA form, the CDR3 reads TGCGCCAGCAGCTTCTCTCCGGGACAGGGAGCAACTAATGAAAAACTGTTTTTT.

The genes are TRBV6-5 and TRBJ1-3; 7 nucleotides line up with TRBD1. Losses at the gene ends were 6 bases for V and 4 bases for J; bases not matched to a gene: 9. CDR3 length: 15 amino acids. Per the germline V gene, CDR1 is MNHEY and CDR2 is SVGAGI. The CDR3 sequence is CASRSDRARGNTIYF. CDR3 nucleotide sequence: TGTGCCAGCAGGTCCGACAGGGCCAGGGGAAACACCATATATTTT.

This clone appeared a few times. J is TRBJ2-3 and V is TRBV7-2; a possible D gene is TRBD2 (7 bases). In germline, CDR1 is SGHTA, CDR2 FQGNSA. The CDR3 totals 15 residues. The V gene lost 2 bases and the J gene lost 5 bases, with 14 bases spanning the gap. The CDR3 spells CASSLRGAIIDTQYF. CDR3 DNA: TGTGCCAGCAGCTTACGGGGGGCGATCATAGATACGCAGTATTTT.

The chain carries TRBV2 and TRBJ1-4, with TRBD1 matching 8 bases. CDR3 length: 14 residues. The germline V gene encodes CDR1 SNHLY and CDR2 FYNNEI. V trimming: 6 bases; J trimming: 6 bases; junction bases outside the gene matches: 6. Here the CDR3 DNA reads TGTGCCAGCAGCCGGGACAGGCAGGATGAAAAACTGTTTTTT. Residues: CASSRDRQDEKLFF.

CDR3 sequence reads: CASSPGGGSTYEQYF. CDR3 in DNA: TGTGCCAGCAGCCCGGGGGGGGGTTCTACCTACGAGCAGTACTTC. V and J are TRBV3-1 (or the pseudogene TRBV3-2) and TRBJ2-7; 8 nucleotides match TRBD2. V shed 4 bases and J 2 bases; nucleotides not matched to a gene: 7. This CDR3 comprises 15 residues. Germline V gene data show CDR1 as LGHDT and CDR2 as YNNKEL (reference sequence).

The chain recombines TRBV6-1 with TRBJ2-1; 13 bases agree with TRBD2. Germline loops: CDR1 MNHNS, CDR2 SASEGT. CDR3 length: 18 amino acids. V shed 4 bases and J 1 base; nucleotides not matched to a gene: 7. CDR3 nucleotide sequence: TGTGCCAGCAGTGCGGGACTAGCGGGGTACCGTTCCTACAATGAGCAGTTCTTC. Translation gives CASSAGLAGYRSYNEQFF.

The rearrangement links TRBV18 to TRBJ2-2; unclear D gene. The CDR3 is made up of 13 amino acids. Trimming stripped 3 bases from V and 6 bases from J, with 8 bases between. Germline V gene lookup returns CDR1 KGHSH and CDR2 LQKENI. In DNA form, the CDR3 reads TGTGCCAGCTCACCCGGGTTTTCCGGGGAGCTGTTTTTT. Translating it yields CASSPGFSGELFF.

This chain connects TRBV19 to TRBJ1-1, with 7 bases matching TRBD1. CDR1 and CDR2 (germline): LNHDA, SQIVND (reference sequence). J gave up 1 base and V 4 bases, and 6 bases lay outside the gene matches. The CDR3 totals 15 residues. The CDR3 region has the DNA TGTGCCAGTAGTACCGAGGGACAGAGGAACACTGAAGCTTTCTTT. Its protein is CASSTEGQRNTEAFF.

This rearrangement joins TRBV5-6 to TRBJ2-7; D is possibly TRBD1 (5 bases). CDR3 length: 16 residues. The V gene's germline CDR1 is SGHDT and CDR2 YYEEEE. V lost 1 base and J 8 bases, leaving 22 bases between the germline ends. This CDR3 reads CASSLPSNYPGFQQYF. CDR3 DNA: TGTGCCAGCAGCTTGCCATCAAATTATCCAGGGTTCCAGCAGTACTTC.

This chain links TRBV7-9 with TRBJ2-2; weak D call: TRBD1 (6 bases). There are 14 residues in the CDR3. Per the germline V gene, CDR1 is SEHNR and CDR2 is FQNEAQ (reference sequence). Trimming shortened V by 4 bases and J by 3 bases, and 9 bases separated the two germline ends. DNA of the CDR3: TGTGCCAGCAGCTCGGACAGCTACACCGGGGAGCTGTTTTTT. Amino acid sequence: CASSSDSYTGELFF.

The V and J genes are TRBV10-3 and TRBJ2-7; D is possibly TRBD1 (6 bases). The ends were cut back, 7 bases at V and 2 bases at J, with 15 bases in the middle. Germline V CDR1 and CDR2: ENHRY, SYGVKD. CDR3 length equals 14 residues. The CDR3 loop is CAIKGAGDPYEQYF. In DNA form, the CDR3 reads TGTGCCATCAAAGGGGCAGGGGACCCCTACGAGCAGTACTTC.

This clone was picked up one time. CDR3 sequence reads: CASTTEWTGEPEAFF. Written as DNA, the CDR3 is TGTGCCAGCACTACCGAATGGACAGGGGAGCCTGAAGCTTTCTTT. This rearrangement joins TRBV6-6 to TRBJ1-1; TRBD1 matches 9 bases. The CDR3 is made up of 15 amino acids. The ends lost 7 bases at V and 6 bases at J; junction bases unmatched: 12. Germline CDR1 MNHNY, CDR2 SVGAGI (reference sequence).

This rearrangement joins TRBV18 to TRBJ2-5; no clear D. CDR3 length equals 14 residues. CDR1 is KGHSH, CDR2 LQKENI, per germline. Trimming shortened V by 3 bases and J by 2 bases, and 10 bases separated the two germline ends. CDR3 DNA: TGTGCCAGCTCACCCGATCACCAGCAAGAGACCCAGTACTTC. Its translation is CASSPDHQQETQYF.

This clone was seen only a few times. Additional DNA sequences in this sample encode the identical CDR3. The V call is TRBV6-5, the J call TRBJ1-1; 11 nucleotides match TRBD1. The germline CDR1 and CDR2 sequences are MNHEY and SVGAGI. The ends lost 2 bases at V and 6 bases at J; junction bases unmatched: 2. The CDR3 is 14 residues long. The CDR3 DNA reads TGTGCCAGCAGTTACACGGGACAGGGGGCTGAAGCTTTCTTT. This encodes CASSYTGQGAEAFF.

The CDR3 region is CASTPDSNYGYTF. In nucleotides, the CDR3 is TGTGCCAGCACCCCAGACAGCAACTATGGCTACACCTTC. J is TRBJ1-2 and V is TRBV12-3 or TRBV12-4; TRBD1 is a possible D gene (5 bases). This CDR3 is 13 amino acids long. V lost 7 bases to trimming and J lost 2 bases, with 11 bases between them.

The gene calls are TRBV7-7 and TRBJ2-5, with TRBD2 matching over 15 bases. CDR1 SSHAT and CDR2 FNYEAQ come from the germline V gene (reference sequence). CDR3 length: 16 residues. V was pared by 5 bases and J by 4 bases, with 5 bases of the junction left unmatched. The CDR3 nucleotides are TGTGCCAGCAGCCCTTTGGGACTAGCGGGAGGAGAGACCCAGTACTTC. This gives the protein CASSPLGLAGGETQYF. Complete variable domain (other parts from reference TRBV7-7 and TRBJ2-5): GAGVSQSPRYKVTKRGQDVTLRCDPISSHATLYWYQQALGQGPEFLTYFNYEAQPDKSGLPSDRFSAERPEGSISTLTIQRTEQRDSAMYRCASSPLGLAGGETQYFGPGTRLLVL.

This rearrangement joins TRBV9 to TRBJ2-1, with D maybe TRBD2 (6 bases). The CDR3 totals 12 residues. The germline CDR1 and CDR2 sequences are SGDLS and YYNGEE. Trimming left V 4 bases short and J 7 bases short, with 9 bases between. CDR3 DNA: TGTGCCAGCAGCCCCGGGAGAAATGAGCAGTTCTTC. Its protein is CASSPGRNEQFF.

The rearrangement uses TRBV4-2 and TRBJ2-7; 10 bases are a match to TRBD2. The CDR3 is 16 residues long. Germline CDR1 is LGHNA and CDR2 is YNFKEQ. J lost 5 bases, V lost 1 base, and 8 bases had no gene match. CDR3 sequence reads: CASSQVYGLAGDEQYF. DNA of the CDR3: TGTGCCAGCAGCCAAGTTTACGGGCTAGCGGGAGACGAGCAGTACTTC.

The V and J genes are TRBV4-3 and TRBJ1-2; the match to TRBD1 covers 9 bases. The CDR3 contains 17 residues. CDR1 LGHNA and CDR2 YSLEER come from the germline V gene. V shed 1 base and J 4 bases; nucleotides not matched to a gene: 10. This CDR3 is CASSQGILDRGGYGYTF. DNA of the CDR3: TGCGCCAGCAGCCAAGGGATTTTGGACAGGGGCGGCTATGGCTACACCTTC.

CDR3: CASSFRGGEQYF. The CDR3 DNA is TGTGCCAGCAGTTTTCGCGGGGGCGAGCAGTACTTC. The gene calls are TRBV28 and TRBJ2-7; 7 nucleotides match TRBD2. Unmatched junction bases numbered 2, after V lost 3 bases and J lost 6 bases. The germline V gene encodes CDR1 MDHEN and CDR2 SYDVKM. This CDR3 is 12 amino acids long.

V gene TRBV28 combines with J gene TRBJ2-5; 7 bases agree with TRBD2. This CDR3 contains 15 residues. Germline CDR1 reads MDHEN; CDR2 reads SYDVKM. The trim removed 2 bases at V and 1 base at J, leaving 4 bases unmatched. The CDR3 coding sequence is TGTGCCAGCAGTTTAGAGCGGGGCCCCCAAGAGACCCAGTACTTC. Translation: CASSLERGPQETQYF.

V and J are TRBV5-1 and TRBJ2-1; 9 positions agree with TRBD2. The CDR3 extends over 14 amino acids. The trim removed 2 bases at V and 10 bases at J, leaving 7 bases unmatched. The germline gives CDR1 SGHRS, CDR2 YFSETQ. The CDR3 bases are TGCGCCAGCAGCTTCCCAGCGGGAGGATCGGAGCAGTTCTTC. Translating gives CASSFPAGGSEQFF.